The present T cell receptor beta chain was sequenced within a study of blood T cell repertoires in COVID-19. Study-wide background: The United States, Italy and Spain supplied acute and convalescent COVID-19 samples. T cells, B-cell-depleted T cells, or PBMCs supplied cDNA or gDNA.

Germline V gives CDR1 SGHRS, CDR2 YFSETQ. The CDR3 sequence is 15 residues long. V dropped 5 bases and J dropped 0; count of bases not matched to a gene: 7. The authors' processing: Researchers report that nucleated cell counts were estimated from reference gene primer amplification. Assay used: immunoSEQ multiplex PCR; TCRdb lists only in-frame clones, some missing. That table is the source of V, J and clone size, and D and trimming were worked out from the DNA. The data hold about 92,000 clones, with around three quarters observed a single time. The V and J genes are TRBV5-1 and TRBJ1-1; 7 bases are a match to TRBD1. The receptor's source is a man aged 50 to 59 who had recovered from COVID-19. Sequencing was done on a sample of peripheral blood. The CDR3 region is CASRAGGGLNTEAFF. The CDR3 DNA is TGCGCCAGCAGGGCAGGGGGAGGTCTGAACACTGAAGCTTTCTTT.